What follows are 18 T cell receptor beta chains derived from one specimen sequenced in a study of PD-1 blockade in classical Hodgkin lymphoma. The time point here: cycle 4 day 1 (C4D1), after around six weeks of nivolumab. Each patient relapsed following autologous stem cell transplantation, and prior brentuximab vedotin exposure differed. Method: immunoSEQ multiplex PCR; TCRdb's copy keeps in-frame clones and lacks some. The sample consists of 80,000 to 100,000 clones, 90% to 95% of them appearing once. The source was peripheral blood mononuclear cells (PBMCs), collected before the fourth cycle of nivolumab. The receptors originated from a human donor with classical Hodgkin lymphoma.

This clone was seen only once. The rearrangement links TRBV5-4 to TRBJ2-1; D not certain. V was shortened by 0 bases and J by 0 bases, with 4 bases between the two germline ends. This CDR3 has 14 amino acids. CDR1 and CDR2 from the germline V gene are SGHNT and YYREEE (reference sequence). The CDR3 DNA follows: TGTGCCAGCAGCTTGGGGGGCTCCTACAATGAGCAGTTCTTC. Its translation: CASSLGGSYNEQFF.

The chain uses TRBV7-9 and TRBJ2-7; possibly TRBD2 for D (5 bases). The ends were cut back, 5 bases at V and 7 bases at J, with 24 bases in the middle. The CDR3 runs 16 residues. Per the germline V gene, CDR1 is SEHNR and CDR2 is FQNEAQ (reference sequence). CDR3 DNA sequence: TGTGCCAGCAGCCCGGCATCCGACCCGATAGCGTGGGAGCAGTACTTC. Amino acid sequence: CASSPASDPIAWEQYF.

V and J are TRBV2 and TRBJ1-1, with unresolved D. CDR3 size: 11 residues. Trimming pared 11 bases from V and 1 base from J, leaving 8 bases between. The V gene's germline CDR1 is SNHLY and CDR2 FYNNEI. CDR3 protein: CAGLSNTEAFF. The CDR3 nucleotides are TGTGCCGGCCTTTCGAACACTGAAGCTTTCTTT.

The chain has TRBV7-9 and TRBJ1-4, with TRBD1 as a possible D gene (6 bases). The CDR3 length is 17 residues. Per the germline V gene, CDR1 is SEHNR and CDR2 is FQNEAQ (reference sequence). The germline V and J ends were trimmed by 0 bases and 5 bases, with 16 bases remaining between them. CDR3 region: CASSLALVGGPNEKLFF. Here the CDR3 DNA reads TGTGCCAGCAGCTTAGCCCTCGTGGGGGGGCCAAATGAAAAACTGTTTTTT.

This chain uses TRBV6-1 with TRBJ1-5, with 8 bases lining up with TRBD1. V gave up 0 bases and J gave up 5 bases; unmatched junction bases: 6. The CDR3 length is 16 residues. Germline V gene sequence: CDR1 MNHNS, CDR2 SASEGT. This chain's CDR3 is CASSEARDRKYQPQHF. As DNA, the CDR3 is TGTGCCAGCAGTGAAGCCAGGGACAGGAAGTATCAGCCCCAGCATTTT.

The CDR3 DNA reads TGTGCCAGCAGCTTAGGGGGCGCTGGGGCCAACGTCCTGACTTTC. Amino acids: CASSLGGAGANVLTF. The chain combines TRBV7-9 with TRBJ2-6; D possibly corresponds to TRBD1 (5 bases). Germline assignment: CDR1 SEHNR and CDR2 FQNEAQ (reference sequence). This CDR3 comprises 15 residues. Trimming removed 1 base from V and 2 bases from J, with 6 bases in between.

A single count supports this clone. The genes are TRBV10-1 and TRBJ2-1, with 12 positions matching TRBD2. The CDR3 loop spans 17 amino acids. Germline-derived CDR1 and CDR2 are WNHNN and SYGVQD (reference sequence). Germline trimming cut 6 bases from V and 1 base from J; bases unmatched to any gene: 7. The chain's CDR3 is CASSPGLAGPSYNEQFF. CDR3 nucleotides: TGCGCCAGCAGCCCCGGACTAGCGGGACCATCCTACAATGAGCAGTTCTTC.

The rearrangement uses TRBV4-1 and TRBJ1-2, with a possible D match to TRBD1 (6 bases). Trimming took off 3 bases at V and 8 bases at J, with 16 bases between the two ends. This CDR3 comprises 14 residues. The germline V gene encodes CDR1 MGHRA and CDR2 YSYEKL. Here the CDR3 DNA reads TGCGCCAGCAGCCACCCGGGGGGCCTGGAAGGCTACACCTTC. Protein: CASSHPGGLEGYTF.

The chain joins TRBV30 to TRBJ2-3; 10 bases fit TRBD2. Germline CDR1 reads GTSNPN; CDR2 reads SVGIG (reference sequence). Losses at the gene ends were 0 bases for V and 2 bases for J; bases not matched to a gene: 5. This CDR3 contains 16 residues. CDR3 in amino acids: CAWSVLAGAFTDTQYF. CDR3 DNA sequence: TGTGCCTGGAGTGTTCTAGCGGGAGCTTTCACAGATACGCAGTATTTT.

The CDR3 DNA is TGTGCCAGCAGCTCCACCGTTGGACGATACGAGCAGTACTTC. Its protein product is CASSSTVGRYEQYF. The chain joins TRBV7-3 to TRBJ2-7; no definite D call. This CDR3 is 14 amino acids long. Trimming stripped 4 bases from V and 4 bases from J, with 14 bases between. The germline V gene has CDR1 SGHTA and CDR2 FQGTGA.

The chain carries TRBV9 and TRBJ2-3, with D perhaps TRBD2 (5 bases). Trimming shortened V by 0 bases and J by 3 bases, and 14 bases separated the two germline ends. Germline CDR1 reads SGDLS; CDR2 reads YYNGEE. The CDR3 runs 16 residues. CDR3 sequence reads: CASSVEVGVSTDTQYF. The CDR3, as DNA: TGTGCCAGCAGCGTAGAGGTGGGAGTTTCGACAGATACGCAGTATTTT.

This rearrangement joins TRBV30 to TRBJ2-4; 11 bases are a match to TRBD2. V dropped 5 bases and J dropped 2; count of bases not matched to a gene: 8. Germline lookup yields CDR1 GTSNPN and CDR2 SVGIG (reference sequence). The CDR3 totals 16 residues. The CDR3 here is CAWATSGSRTKNIQYF. The CDR3 DNA reads TGTGCCTGGGCTACTAGCGGGAGTAGGACCAAAAACATTCAGTACTTC.

The rearrangement links TRBV6-4 to TRBJ1-4, with no clear D. Per germline, CDR1 MRHNA and CDR2 SNTAGT. Trimming stripped 0 bases from V and 8 bases from J, with 13 bases between. CDR3 size: 15 residues. In DNA, the CDR3 is TGTGCCAGCAGTGACTCAGGCGGGCTGGGGGAAAAACTGTTTTTT. This gives the protein CASSDSGGLGEKLFF.

V is TRBV7-6 and J is TRBJ1-1; no clear D gene. V lost 0 bases, J lost 1 base, and 3 bases lay in between. The V gene's germline CDR1 is SGHVS and CDR2 FNYEAQ. The CDR3 totals 13 residues. CDR3 nucleotides: TGTGCCAGCAGCTTAGCGGGGAACACTGAAGCTTTCTTT. As protein: CASSLAGNTEAFF.

The V gene is TRBV4-1, the J gene TRBJ2-4, with 9 bases matching TRBD1. Germline V gene data show CDR1 as MGHRA and CDR2 as YSYEKL. Trimming took 1 base from V and 7 from J; bases not matched to a gene: 5. The CDR3 extends over 15 amino acids. CDR3 nucleotides: TGCGCCAGCAGCCAAGGGGACAGGGTATTGAACATTCAGTACTTC. Encoded protein: CASSQGDRVLNIQYF.

The chain uses TRBV10-3 and TRBJ2-1; 7 nucleotides match TRBD2. The CDR3 totals 14 residues. Per the germline V gene, CDR1 is ENHRY and CDR2 is SYGVKD. Germline trimming cut 6 bases from V and 2 bases from J; bases unmatched to any gene: 4. The CDR3 spells CAIRRRETYNEQFF. The CDR3 DNA is TGTGCCATCAGACGGCGGGAGACCTACAATGAGCAGTTCTTC.

The V gene is TRBV10-2, the J gene TRBJ2-7; TRBD1 aligns across 7 bases. Germline V gives CDR1 WSHSY, CDR2 SAAADI. V lost 6 bases and J lost 3; bases outside the gene matches: 11. This CDR3 has 15 amino acids. Written as DNA, the CDR3 is TGCGCCAGCAGGGTATCCGGGACAGAAGGCTACGAGCAGTACTTC. Translating gives CASRVSGTEGYEQYF.

The chain combines TRBV19 with TRBJ1-1; D gene ambiguous. Germline V gene data show CDR1 as LNHDA and CDR2 as SQIVND (reference sequence). This CDR3 is built from 13 residues. V lost 5 bases, J lost 7 bases, and 14 bases lay in between. The CDR3 DNA sequence: TGTGCCAGTAGTTTGTGGGTTGATAATGAAGCTTTCTTT. Protein sequence: CASSLWVDNEAFF.